The clone carrying this TCR beta chain was picked up many times. Primers targeting TRAV and TRBV primed first-strand cDNA, covering alpha and beta chains. TCR amplification ran 15 to 25 PCR cycles using constant-region and V-primer adapter primers. TCRdb reprocessed the reads with MiXCR, giving one entry per CDR3 protein. The sample carries 75,000 to 95,000 distinct CDR3 sequences, 9.4% recorded once. These data are taken from a study of low-dose radiotherapy and immunotherapy resistance in tumors. Study details: Every 2 weeks, cohort 1 got 0.5 Gy, reaching 6.5 Gy to the planning target volume. The study gave patients oral aspirin 300 mg daily for four cycles from cycle 1 day 1. A dose of 1 Gy per fraction every two weeks went to Cohort 2, totaling 13 Gy over 26 weeks.

Germline V lookup: CDR1 SGHTA, CDR2 FQGNSA. This CDR3 is built from 15 residues. V shed 4 bases and J 4 bases; nucleotides not matched to a gene: 6. The time point is: before trial treatment. Inclusion covered patients whose advanced solid tumors lacked tumor-infiltrating lymphocytes. The V call is TRBV7-2, the J call TRBJ1-2, with 10 positions matching TRBD1. This sequence was found in a male donor with prostate cancer. The specimen comprised PBMCs, sampled before treatment. For the CDR3, the DNA is TGTGCCAGCAGCTCAAGACAGGGGGCTGGCTATGGCTACACCTTC. The encoded protein is CASSSRQGAGYGYTF.